This T cell receptor beta chain came from a study of blood T cells in healthy people across ages. Ten or more counts support this clonotype. Its matching antigen is unknown. Next came a second PCR, run for about 7 to 12 cycles, which used a sample-barcoded 5' primer along with a J-beta primer mix. A template-switch adaptor that had 12 random nucleotides put a tag on each cDNA molecule. TCRdb redid the calling of the 5' RACE reads with MiXCR, one entry per CDR3 protein. The sample consists of 650,000 to 1,000,000 distinct CDR3 sequences, roughly 34% of them appearing once. Notes on the study in general: With naive T cell percentage, TCR beta diversity showed a strong correlation.

Trimming removed 0 bases from V and 8 bases from J, with 11 bases in between. This CDR3 comprises 14 residues. The germline V gene encodes CDR1 SGHTA and CDR2 FQGTGA. The sequenced sample was blood. The receptor comes from a man between 18 and 29 years old in good health. This chain uses TRBV7-3 with TRBJ2-1; D not resolved. CDR3 sequence (DNA): TGTGCCAGCAGCTTAACAGCAGAAATCGATGAGCAGTTCTTC. Translating gives CASSLTAEIDEQFF.